The rows below give T cell receptor beta chains drawn from one sample of a study of CXCR3-negative and CXCR3-positive naive CD8 T cells. TCRdb re-called the 5' RACE reads, yielding one record per CDR3 amino acid sequence without DNA. The sample holds roughly 110,000 distinct CDR3 sequences. Sequenced input: naive CXCR3+ CD8+ T cells from blood. These receptors were taken from a human donor in good health. Some clones in this sample may be carry-over from other donors' samples. The CDR3 runs from the conserved cysteine through the conserved F or W. Each record gives: J gene, V gene, CDR3 protein.

J gene: TRBJ2-7
V gene: TRBV4-1
CDR3 protein: CASSQVLGSGEQYF

J gene: TRBJ2-2
V gene: TRBV24-1
CDR3 protein: CATNPSRGLAGGFGGELFF

J gene: TRBJ2-5
V gene: TRBV6-6
CDR3 protein: CASSRRKQAGETQYF

J gene: TRBJ2-1
V gene: TRBV15
CDR3 protein: CAIKQGTSYNEQFF

J gene: TRBJ2-2
V gene: TRBV29-1
CDR3 protein: CSVEHRDGELFF

J gene: TRBJ2-4
V gene: TRBV29-1
CDR3 protein: CSVDAGRNIQYF

J gene: TRBJ2-7
V gene: TRBV7-2
CDR3 protein: CASSSSLPRISYEQYF

J gene: TRBJ2-5
V gene: TRBV7-9
CDR3 protein: CASSSSTGEETQYF

J gene: TRBJ2-2
V gene: TRBV29-1
CDR3 protein: CSVYLTAGELFF

J gene: TRBJ2-2
V gene: TRBV29-1
CDR3 protein: CSVRNRDTGELFF

J gene: TRBJ2-1
V gene: TRBV5-1
CDR3 protein: CASRLGQTFYNEQFF

J gene: TRBJ2-7
V gene: TRBV7-9
CDR3 protein: CASSLGPRGEQYF

J gene: TRBJ2-1
V gene: TRBV5-1
CDR3 protein: CASSLAPSGAYNEQFF

J gene: TRBJ2-1
V gene: TRBV28
CDR3 protein: CASSFGGGYNEQFF

J gene: TRBJ2-7
V gene: TRBV30
CDR3 protein: CAWSEGQGWYF

J gene: TRBJ2-7
V gene: TRBV2
CDR3 protein: CASRDSFSYEQYF

J gene: TRBJ2-7
V gene: TRBV5-1
CDR3 protein: CASSDRDHEQYF

J gene: TRBJ2-7
V gene: TRBV5-1
CDR3 protein: CASRRLAPYEQYF

J gene: TRBJ2-7
V gene: TRBV6-5
CDR3 protein: CASTGGPYEQYF

J gene: TRBJ1-1
V gene: TRBV29-1
CDR3 protein: CSVLGQPNTEAFF

J gene: TRBJ2-4
V gene: TRBV28
CDR3 protein: CASSLKAKNIQYF

J gene: TRBJ1-2
V gene: TRBV6-5
CDR3 protein: CASSYQGQGANYGYTF

J gene: TRBJ2-2
V gene: TRBV7-8
CDR3 protein: CASSFLAGGPTGELFF

J gene: TRBJ2-3
V gene: TRBV13
CDR3 protein: CASSFHASGEKYTQYF

J gene: TRBJ2-7
V gene: TRBV29-1
CDR3 protein: CSVRGGAYEQYF

J gene: TRBJ2-7
V gene: TRBV15
CDR3 protein: CATSSTVNPYEQYF

J gene: TRBJ2-1
V gene: TRBV11-2
CDR3 protein: CASSLEQSIAGYNEQFF

J gene: TRBJ2-7
V gene: TRBV4-1
CDR3 protein: CASSQTLTYEQYF

J gene: TRBJ2-1
V gene: TRBV18
CDR3 protein: CASSPPDYNEQFF

J gene: TRBJ2-7
V gene: TRBV11-3
CDR3 protein: CASSGRDSSSYEQYF

J gene: TRBJ2-1
V gene: TRBV5-6
CDR3 protein: CASSLGGRGDNEQFF

J gene: TRBJ2-7
V gene: TRBV20-1
CDR3 protein: CSALSGGHEQYF

J gene: TRBJ2-1
V gene: TRBV11-2
CDR3 protein: CASNPGPLDEQFF

J gene: TRBJ2-3
V gene: TRBV7-3
CDR3 protein: CASSLGLAMGTDTQYF

J gene: TRBJ2-3
V gene: TRBV7-6
CDR3 protein: CASSWGDLDTQYF

J gene: TRBJ2-2
V gene: TRBV4-3
CDR3 protein: CASSPRTPGLAGGSNTGELFF

J gene: TRBJ2-1
V gene: TRBV5-6
CDR3 protein: CASSYGTSSYNEQFF

J gene: TRBJ2-1
V gene: TRBV12-3/TRBV12-4
CDR3 protein: CARIEDRGAYNEQFF

J gene: TRBJ2-7
V gene: TRBV29-1
CDR3 protein: CSVFPEGRGYEQYF

J gene: TRBJ2-1
V gene: TRBV6-2/TRBV6-3
CDR3 protein: CASSPSDPYNEQFF

J gene: TRBJ1-5
V gene: TRBV7-2
CDR3 protein: CASSAEGSRSNQPQHF

J gene: TRBJ2-7
V gene: TRBV10-3
CDR3 protein: CAISEGSYEQYF

J gene: TRBJ2-7
V gene: TRBV6-8
CDR3 protein: CASSPQTVFTEQYF

J gene: TRBJ2-1
V gene: TRBV28
CDR3 protein: CASSLEQVYNEQFF

J gene: TRBJ2-7
V gene: TRBV7-9
CDR3 protein: CASSPGVRSYEQYF

J gene: TRBJ2-7
V gene: TRBV20-1
CDR3 protein: CSARDLGSSYEQYF

J gene: TRBJ1-2
V gene: TRBV5-4
CDR3 protein: CASSLDRESGYTF

J gene: TRBJ2-1
V gene: TRBV20-1
CDR3 protein: CSARARTSGTYNEQFF

J gene: TRBJ2-3
V gene: TRBV7-2
CDR3 protein: CVSSFSYIGTDTQYF

J gene: TRBJ2-2
V gene: TRBV23-1
CDR3 protein: CASSQAGYANTGELFF

J gene: TRBJ1-5
V gene: TRBV29-1
CDR3 protein: CSARTGESNQPQHF

J gene: TRBJ2-4
V gene: TRBV12-3/TRBV12-4
CDR3 protein: CASSSSGRAALAKNIQYF

J gene: TRBJ1-1
V gene: TRBV15
CDR3 protein: CATSRVPIEDTEAFF